The entry below gives a single T cell receptor beta chain sequence along with its context. Which antigen it targets is not known. No quality values exist for individual bases; no much larger clone is one base distant. Including the terminal cysteine and phenylalanine, the CDR3 comprises 18 residues. The only DNA kept is the CDR3, 54 bases in frame from the first base. V is trimmed back by 2 bases and J by 4 bases, and the junction contains 11 bases that no gene match accounts for. CDR1 MDHEN and CDR2 SYDVKM are derived from the germline V gene. The data originate from a study of blood T cell repertoires in COVID-19 (dated by TCRdb to 2018 to 2020). As for the study more broadly: The collaborator samples originated in the United States, Italy and Spain and spanned the acute and convalescent phases of COVID-19. The repertoires were released in a freely available public database intended as a resource for research on the immune response to SARS-CoV-2. Sample metadata almost always included a de-identified subject ID, COVID-19 status, age in years and sex. The material from the prospective study consisted of cDNA or gDNA derived from T cells, B-cell-depleted T cells, or PBMCs. Subjects who had been exposed to COVID-19, were actively infected with it, or had recovered from it provided the deeply sampled blood TCRbeta repertoires that made up the dataset. Where HLA class I and class II types were available, the types were taken from metadata supplied by the sample provider, not from assay-based typing. The samples were drawn from the first 160 participants of the ongoing ImmuneRACE study and from 1,254 subjects provided by 6 global collaborators.

In Seattle, one collaborating source enrolled patients while the infection was active and tracked those patients longitudinally over the course of disease. Whole blood was collected in K2EDTA tubes by collaborating institutions according to the institutions' own protocols. For TCRbeta analysis, collaborators shipped samples as frozen whole blood, isolated PBMCs, or DNA extracted from either of those sample types. The investigation overall reported the following: The quantity of clinical and demographic metadata differed by source and by participant and was supplied without curation.

TCRbeta CDR3 regions were amplified from genomic DNA using the immunoSEQ Assay, a bias-controlled multiplex PCR. The authors' analysis ran thus. Nucleated cell counts per sample were estimated from amplification of reference gene primers within the assay. To quantify the absolute abundance of each unique TCRbeta CDR3 rearrangement, sequence reads were collapsed and filtered. For each sample, productive Simpson clonality was calculated by taking the square root of Simpson's diversity index across productive rearrangements. Here the immuneACCESS table is served through TCRdb, limited to in-frame sequences with V and J called. Missing clones are a known gap in these copies; in checked studies unresolved V genes cover under half, and the rest lacks a known reason. That table gives V, J and clone size, and the DNA gave D and trimming. Here the sample has some 110,000 clones; 76% occur a single time. Together, the top ten hold roughly 6% of the sample.

Material: peripheral blood. This receptor was taken from a man older than 75 with COVID-19, enrolled during active disease. The chain uses TRBV28 and TRBJ2-7, and TRBD2 aligns with 13 junction nucleotides. The DNA sequence is given as TGTGCCAGCAGTTTACCCACTCGACTAGCGGGAGGACTTTACGAGCAGTACTTC. It translates as CASSLPTRLAGGLYEQYF. With the rest looked up from the reference TRBV28 and TRBJ2-7 genes rather than sequenced, the full variable domain is DVKVTQSSRYLVKRTGEKVFLECVQDMDHENMFWYRQDPGLGLRLIYFSYDVKMKEKGDIPEGYSVSREKKERFSLILESASTNQTSMYLCASSLPTRLAGGLYEQYFGPGTRLTVT.